Each of the 5 T cell receptor beta chains below was sequenced from the same sample in a study of T cells in Graves' hyperthyroidism and ophthalmopathy. What was amplified from RNA transcripts were TCR beta CDR3 regions. Primed by the HTBI set, a first-round RT-PCR was run on the TCR CDR3. TCRdb independently ran MiXCR on the multiplex PCR reads; one entry per CDR3 protein. The sample has about 500,000 distinct CDR3 sequences, about 16% seen once; the top ten hold 25% to 35%. The sequenced sample consisted of blood. The receptors derive from a woman younger than 45 with Graves' ophthalmopathy.

This clonotype was detected ten times or more. The rearrangement links TRBV6-2 or TRBV6-3 to TRBJ1-1; weak D call: TRBD1 (5 bases). Trimming took off 6 bases at V and 6 bases at J, with 11 bases between the two ends. Germline V CDR1 and CDR2: MNHEY, SVGEGT. The CDR3 has 12 amino acids. The CDR3 region is CASSPQGSEAFF. DNA for the CDR3: TGTGCCAGCAGCCCGCAGGGTTCTGAAGCTTTCTTT.

V and J are TRBV7-8 and TRBJ2-7; possibly TRBD1 for D (6 bases). V was clipped by 2 bases and J by 6 bases, with 8 bases between them. The germline CDR1 and CDR2 sequences are SGHVS and FQNEAQ. The CDR3 is 12 amino acids. The CDR3, as DNA: TGTGCCAGCAGCTTACAGGGGTTCGAGCAGTACTTC. Translating it yields CASSLQGFEQYF.

This chain uses TRBV18 with TRBJ1-1; D is undetermined. Germline lookup yields CDR1 KGHSH and CDR2 LQKENI. This CDR3 has 18 residues. V was clipped by 3 bases and J by 0 bases, with 20 bases between them. For the CDR3, the DNA is TGTGCCAGCTCACCTCAACAAGTAGGGAGGGTCCTGAACACTGAAGCTTTCTTT. This gives the protein CASSPQQVGRVLNTEAFF.

This clonotype was found many times. The chain is built from TRBV7-2 and TRBJ2-7; D not certain. In germline, CDR1 is SGHTA, CDR2 FQGNSA. CDR3 length: 14 residues. V lost 1 base and J 4 bases, leaving 11 bases between the germline ends. CDR3 nucleotide sequence: TGTGCCAGCAGCTTAGAAGGCACAAAATACGAGCAGTACTTC. It codes for CASSLEGTKYEQYF.

In this sample, this clonotype turned up many times. This sequence joins TRBV27 and TRBJ1-1; no clear D. The CDR3 is 12 amino acids. CDR1 is MNHEY, CDR2 SMNVEV, per germline (reference sequence). V was clipped by 6 bases and J by 2 bases, with 7 bases between them. In DNA form, the CDR3 reads TGTGCCAGCAGGCACAGCAACACTGAAGCTTTCTTT. This sequence encodes CASRHSNTEAFF.